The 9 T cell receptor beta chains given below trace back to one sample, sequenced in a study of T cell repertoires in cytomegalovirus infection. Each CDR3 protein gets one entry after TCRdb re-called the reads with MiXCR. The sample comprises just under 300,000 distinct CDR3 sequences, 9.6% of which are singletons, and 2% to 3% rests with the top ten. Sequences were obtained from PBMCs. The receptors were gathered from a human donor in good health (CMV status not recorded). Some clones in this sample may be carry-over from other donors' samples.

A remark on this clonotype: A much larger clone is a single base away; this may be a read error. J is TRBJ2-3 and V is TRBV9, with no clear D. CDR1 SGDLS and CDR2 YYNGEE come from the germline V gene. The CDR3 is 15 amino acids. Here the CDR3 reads CGSSPLWLRTDTQYF. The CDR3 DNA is TGTGGCAGCAGCCCGCTTTGGCTCCGCACAGATACGCAGTATTTT.

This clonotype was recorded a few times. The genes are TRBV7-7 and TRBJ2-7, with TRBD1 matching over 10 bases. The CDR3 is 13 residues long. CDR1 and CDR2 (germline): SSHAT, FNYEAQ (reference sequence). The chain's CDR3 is CASSLGTGDEQYV. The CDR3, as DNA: TGTGCTAGCAGCTTAGGGACAGGGGACGAGCAGTACGTC.

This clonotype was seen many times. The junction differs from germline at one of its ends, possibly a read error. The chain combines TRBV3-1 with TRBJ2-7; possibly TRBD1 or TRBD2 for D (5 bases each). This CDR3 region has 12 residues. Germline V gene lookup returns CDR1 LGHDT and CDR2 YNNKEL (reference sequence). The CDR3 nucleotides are TGTGCCAGCAGCAACCTCCGACGGGGACCCCACTTC. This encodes CASSNLRRGPHF.

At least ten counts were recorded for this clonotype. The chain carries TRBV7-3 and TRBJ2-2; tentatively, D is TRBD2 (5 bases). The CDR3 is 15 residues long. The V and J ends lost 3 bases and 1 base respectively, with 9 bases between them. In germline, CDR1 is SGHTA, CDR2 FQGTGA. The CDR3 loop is CASSFWAGNTGELFF. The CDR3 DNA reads TGTGCCAGCAGCTTCTGGGCGGGGAACACCGGGGAGCTGTTTTTT.

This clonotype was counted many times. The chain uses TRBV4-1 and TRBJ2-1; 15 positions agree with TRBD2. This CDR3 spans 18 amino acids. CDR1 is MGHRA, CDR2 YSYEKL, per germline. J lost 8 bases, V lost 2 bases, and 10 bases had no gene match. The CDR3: CASSQLDLGLAGGHEQFF. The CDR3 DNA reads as TGCGCCAGCAGCCAATTGGACCTGGGACTAGCGGGGGGACATGAGCAGTTCTTC.

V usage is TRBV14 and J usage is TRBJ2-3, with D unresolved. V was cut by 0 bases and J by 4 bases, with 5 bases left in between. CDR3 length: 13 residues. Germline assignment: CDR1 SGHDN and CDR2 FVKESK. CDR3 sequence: CASSQDMADTQYF. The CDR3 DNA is TGTGCCAGCAGCCAAGATATGGCAGATACGCAGTATTTT. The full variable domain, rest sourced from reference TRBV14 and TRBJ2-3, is EAGVTQFPSHSVIEKGQTVTLRCDPISGHDNLYWYRRVMGKEIKFLLHFVKESKQDESGMPNNRFLAERTGGTYSTLKVQPAELEDSGVYFCASSQDMADTQYFGPGTRLTVL.

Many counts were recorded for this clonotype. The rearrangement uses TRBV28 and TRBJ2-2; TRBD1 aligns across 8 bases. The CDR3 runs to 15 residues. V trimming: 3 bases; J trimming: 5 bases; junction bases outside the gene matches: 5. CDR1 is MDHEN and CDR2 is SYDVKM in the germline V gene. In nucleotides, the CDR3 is TGTGCCAGCAGTTTCACAGGGGGAAGGACCGGGGAGCTGTTTTTT. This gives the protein CASSFTGGRTGELFF.

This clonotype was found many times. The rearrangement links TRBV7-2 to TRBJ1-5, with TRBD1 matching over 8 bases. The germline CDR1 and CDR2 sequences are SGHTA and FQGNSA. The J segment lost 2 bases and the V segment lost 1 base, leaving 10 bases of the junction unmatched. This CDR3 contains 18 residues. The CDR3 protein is CASSLGARGLGGNQPQHF. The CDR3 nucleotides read TGTGCCAGCAGCTTAGGAGCCAGGGGGCTTGGGGGCAATCAGCCCCAGCATTTT.

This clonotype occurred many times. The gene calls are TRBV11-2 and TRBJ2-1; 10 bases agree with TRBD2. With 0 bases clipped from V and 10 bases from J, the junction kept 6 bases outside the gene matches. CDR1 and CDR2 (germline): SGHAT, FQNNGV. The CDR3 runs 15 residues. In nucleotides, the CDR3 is TGTGCCAGCAGCTTAGAACTAGCGGGACTAAGGGAGCAGTTCTTC. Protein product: CASSLELAGLREQFF.